This T cell receptor (beta chain) was identified in a study of cytomegalovirus exposure and HLA in healthy donors. PCR used 60 Vbeta primers and 13 Jbeta primers. TCRdb's copy holds only in-frame clones and misses some; the assay was immunoSEQ multiplex PCR. The sample yields under 150,000 clones, under 90% seen once. The CDR3 sequence is 13 residues long. With V trimmed by 10 bases and J by 4 bases, 10 bases remained unmatched. Germline loops: CDR1 MDHEN, CDR2 SYDVKM. The chain recombines TRBV28 with TRBJ2-7; 7 positions match TRBD2. The clonotype was recovered from a boy aged 2 to 9 in good health and CMV-seronegative. Source material: PBMCs. The CDR3: CAIRPQGGYEQYF. The CDR3 DNA is TGTGCCATCCGACCGCAGGGAGGGTACGAGCAGTACTTC.